The following is a T cell receptor (beta chain) sequence with its context. The missing CDR3 end, 3 residues past where the read stops, is filled in from the germline J gene. The source of the sample is a study of T cells in women clearing cervical HPV infection. Study at large: Controls gave blood once infection was undetectable; cases at lesion identification.

All participants had a single incident cervical HPV16 infection, and prevalent HPV16 infections were excluded. Germline CDR1 reads LNHDA; CDR2 reads SQIVND (reference sequence). V shed 5 bases, J shed 1 base, and the junction held 5 bases outside the gene matches. This CDR3 region has 15 residues. TCRdb keeps only in-frame clones here, not all; method: immunoSEQ multiplex PCR. Here the sample table reports about 32,000 clones. The rearrangement joins TRBV19 to TRBJ2-7; 10 positions agree with TRBD1. Sequencing used blood buffy coat. The TCR originated in a woman aged 18-70 years with a cervical HPV16 infection that either progressed to CIN3+ or cleared (not recorded which). The sequenced CDR3 bases are TGTGCCAGTAGTCTCGGACAGGGGGGATCCTACGAG. Translated, it gives CASSLGQGGSYE. The full-length CDR3 reads as CASSLGQGGSYEQYF. The full variable domain, its missing parts supplied by reference TRBV19 and TRBJ2-7, is DGGITQSPKYLFRKEGQNVTLSCEQNLNHDAMYWYRQDPGQGLRLIYYSQIVNDFQKGDIAEGYSVSREKKESFPLTVTSAQKNPTAFYLCASSLGQGGSYEQYFGPGTRLTVT.